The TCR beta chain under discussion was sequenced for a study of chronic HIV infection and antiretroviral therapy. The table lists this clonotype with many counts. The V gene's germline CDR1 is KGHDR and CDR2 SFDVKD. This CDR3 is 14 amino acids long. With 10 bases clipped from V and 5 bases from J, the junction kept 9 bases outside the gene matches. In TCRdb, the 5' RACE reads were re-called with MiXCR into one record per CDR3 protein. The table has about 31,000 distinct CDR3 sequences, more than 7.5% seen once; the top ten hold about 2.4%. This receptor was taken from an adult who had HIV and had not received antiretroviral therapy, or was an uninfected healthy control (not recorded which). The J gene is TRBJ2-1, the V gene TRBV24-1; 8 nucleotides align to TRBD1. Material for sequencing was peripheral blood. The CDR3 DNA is TGTGCCACTAGCGACAGGGGAGACGACAATGAGCAGTTCTTC. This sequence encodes CATSDRGDDNEQFF.